This T cell receptor (beta chain) was obtained from a study of cytomegalovirus exposure and HLA in healthy donors. Across the whole study: Around 77% of around 390 genotyped donors fell in the Caucasian-associated ancestry cluster.

Study-wide results and limits: Being productive about 87% or about 30% of the time was typical of most TCR beta V segments in an earlier analysis.

The donors, nominally healthy at sampling, likely had unrecorded immune exposures. The PCR was carried out with 60 Vbeta primers and 13 Jbeta primers. Methods used by the authors: Later analysis identified approximately 80 million unique TCR beta chains, around 10 million shared. Repertoires were generated with immunoSEQ multiplex PCR, while TCRdb's copy carries only in-frame clones and drops some. From that table come the V and J calls and clone size; the DNA was used to work out D and trimming. The sample lists 90,000 to 120,000 clones, approximately 76% occurring once. Germline CDR1 and CDR2: SEHNR and FQNEAQ (reference sequence). With V trimmed by 5 bases and J by 0 bases, 9 bases remained unmatched. The CDR3 runs to 17 residues. Worth noting for this clone: Its antigen is currently unknown.

The chain uses TRBV7-9 and TRBJ2-5, with 10 bases fitting TRBD2. The sample was PBMCs. This clonotype was sampled from a man aged 18 to 30 in good health and CMV-seronegative. DNA for the CDR3: TGTGCCAGCAGCCCTAGGGTTGGACTAGCGGACCAAGAGACCCAGTACTTC. This gives the protein CASSPRVGLADQETQYF.